These 32 T cell receptor beta chains originate from one sample sequenced in a study of sequential checkpoint blockade in melanoma. The table came from immunoSEQ multiplex PCR; TCRdb's copy has only in-frame clones and leaves some out. The table lists under 50,000 clones, roughly 88% of them singletons. This sample's treatment: randomized to nivolumab then ipilimumab (arm A) or the reverse (arm B). The source was CD8+ T cells sorted from blood (inferred from file names), collected from a patient given nivolumab and ipilimumab in sequence. The receptors were sampled from a human donor with melanoma.

V gene TRBV7-8 combines with J gene TRBJ2-7; 7 bases fit TRBD2. CDR1 and CDR2 from the germline V gene are SGHVS and FQNEAQ. CDR3 length equals 13 residues. Trimming at V came to 1 base and at J to 6 bases, leaving 3 bases not matched to a gene. The CDR3 region has the DNA TGTGCCAGCAGCTTAGTAGGGGAGGGCGAGCAGTACGTC. Its translation: CASSLVGEGEQYV.

The chain employs TRBV6-5 and TRBJ2-7; no firm D call. The CDR3 sequence is 13 residues long. CDR1 and CDR2 (germline): MNHEY, SVGAGI. Trimming took off 3 bases at V and 4 bases at J, with 10 bases between the two ends. The CDR3 coding sequence is TGTGCCAGCAGTTATGGGCACTTATACGAGCAGTACGTC. Its translation is CASSYGHLYEQYV.

V is TRBV9 and J is TRBJ2-3; possible D gene TRBD2, 6 bases. Germline CDR1 is SGDLS and CDR2 is YYNGEE. Between the trimmed V and J ends, which lost 3 bases and 4 bases, there was a span of 15 bases. The CDR3 runs 15 residues. CDR3 protein: CASSGSTTGADTQYF. CDR3 in DNA: TGTGCCAGCAGCGGATCTACTACGGGAGCAGATACGCAGTATTTT. Full variable domain (rest looked up from reference TRBV9 and TRBJ2-3): DSGVTQTPKHLITATGQRVTLRCSPRSGDLSVYWYQQSLDQGLQFLIQYYNGEERAKGNILERFSAQQFPDLHSELNLSSLELGDSALYFCASSGSTTGADTQYFGPGTRLTVL.

The chain carries TRBV29-1 and TRBJ2-2; D is ambiguous. V was pared by 1 base and J by 3 bases, with 6 bases between. The germline gives CDR1 SQVTM, CDR2 ANQGSEA. The CDR3 runs to 13 residues. DNA of the CDR3: TGCAGCGTTGAAGTGTCGGACACCGGGGAGCTGTTTTTT. This codes for CSVEVSDTGELFF.

This sequence joins TRBV4-1 and TRBJ2-7; D is undetermined. Trimming left V 0 bases short and J 1 base short, with 7 bases between. CDR1 and CDR2 (germline): MGHRA, YSYEKL. The CDR3 is 14 amino acids. This CDR3 reads CASSQDVRSYEQYF. The CDR3 DNA reads TGCGCCAGCAGCCAAGACGTCCGGTCCTACGAGCAGTACTTC.

The V and J genes are TRBV7-9 and TRBJ2-1; 8 nucleotides match TRBD2. Trimming removed 4 bases from V and 2 bases from J; junction bases left unmatched: 7. Germline CDR1 is SEHNR and CDR2 is FQNEAQ (reference sequence). There are 16 residues in the CDR3. As DNA, the CDR3 is TGTGCCAGCAGCTCTACGAGTAGCGGGACCTACAATGAGCAGTTCTTC. Translating it yields CASSSTSSGTYNEQFF.

This clone came up once. This chain joins TRBV18 and TRBJ2-7, with 7 bases fitting TRBD2. The ends lost 1 base at V and 0 bases at J; junction bases unmatched: 6. CDR1 and CDR2 from the germline V gene are KGHSH and LQKENI. The CDR3 has 16 amino acids. This chain's CDR3 is CASSPREGALSYEQYF. In nucleotides, the CDR3 is TGTGCCAGCTCACCACGGGAGGGTGCCCTCTCCTACGAGCAGTACTTC.

This chain connects TRBV27 to TRBJ2-1; D is perhaps TRBD2 (5 bases). The V end lost 11 bases, the J end lost 0 bases, and 8 bases lay between the germline ends. The CDR3 is made up of 12 amino acids. Germline V gene sequence: CDR1 MNHEY, CDR2 SMNVEV (reference sequence). CDR3 coding DNA: TGTGCCGGAGGCGTCTCCTACAATGAGCAGTTCTTC. This translates into CAGGVSYNEQFF.

J is TRBJ1-5 and V is TRBV19, with D possibly TRBD1 on 6 matching bases. Per germline, CDR1 LNHDA and CDR2 SQIVND (reference sequence). CDR3 size: 16 residues. The V gene lost 1 base and the J gene lost 4 bases, with 14 bases spanning the gap. In nucleotides, the CDR3 is TGTGCCAGTAGTATAGTGGCCGGGACACAGAATCAGCCCCAGCATTTT. It specifies CASSIVAGTQNQPQHF.

The V and J genes are TRBV6-5 and TRBJ1-5, with TRBD1 matching 7 bases. V was pared by 6 bases and J by 6 bases, with 8 bases of the junction left unmatched. CDR1 is MNHEY, CDR2 SVGAGI, per germline. This CDR3 has 14 amino acids. The CDR3 nucleotides read TGTGCCAGCAGCTCCGGACAGGTTGGTCAGCCCCAGCATTTT. This codes for CASSSGQVGQPQHF.

This sequence joins TRBV6-5 and TRBJ2-1, with D tentatively TRBD1 (5 bases). In germline, CDR1 is MNHEY, CDR2 SVGAGI. V lost 6 bases and J lost 8, with 14 bases in between. The CDR3 extends over 13 amino acids. As DNA, the CDR3 is TGTGCCAGCAGCTTCGTGGGGCCCGATGAGCAGTTCTTC. Amino acid sequence: CASSFVGPDEQFF.

This clone was picked up one time. The V and J genes are TRBV9 and TRBJ1-2; 7 bases line up with TRBD1. Germline CDR1 and CDR2: SGDLS and YYNGEE. The CDR3 is 16 amino acids. The V and J ends lost 0 bases and 5 bases, in that order; junction bases with no gene match: 10. This CDR3 reads CASSVGDSLSPYGYTF. CDR3 DNA sequence: TGTGCCAGCAGCGTAGGGGACAGCTTATCCCCTTATGGCTACACCTTC. Supplemented by reference TRBV9 and TRBJ1-2, the full variable domain reads DSGVTQTPKHLITATGQRVTLRCSPRSGDLSVYWYQQSLDQGLQFLIQYYNGEERAKGNILERFSAQQFPDLHSELNLSSLELGDSALYFCASSVGDSLSPYGYTFGSGTRLTVV.

This clone was seen just once. The chain has TRBV7-8 and TRBJ1-2; D perhaps matches TRBD1 (5 bases). Germline values: CDR1 SGHVS, CDR2 FQNEAQ. V was shortened by 1 base and J by 8 bases, with 14 bases between the two germline ends. CDR3 length: 14 amino acids. CDR3 residues: CASSLVAGYEGYTF. CDR3 DNA sequence: TGTGCCAGCAGCTTAGTCGCAGGGTACGAGGGCTACACCTTC.

This rearrangement joins TRBV13 to TRBJ2-5; TRBD2 might be the D (6 bases). CDR3 length equals 12 residues. V lost 8 bases and J 5 bases, leaving 12 bases between the germline ends. Germline CDR1 PRHDT, CDR2 FYEKMQ (reference sequence). CDR3 bases: TGTGCCAGCGGCCGGGAGTATGAGACCCAGTACTTC. Amino acids: CASGREYETQYF.

This clone was detected only a few times. CDR3 protein: CASSWGQGYEQYV. CDR3 nucleotide sequence: TGTGCCAGCAGCTGGGGACAGGGGTACGAGCAGTACGTC. The chain employs TRBV7-6 and TRBJ2-7; TRBD1 agrees at 10 bases. V lost 4 bases and J lost 4; bases outside the gene matches: 1. The CDR3 spans 13 residues. Per germline, CDR1 SGHVS and CDR2 FNYEAQ.

V is TRBV7-6 and J is TRBJ1-2; D is perhaps TRBD1 (5 bases). Germline CDR1 is SGHVS and CDR2 is FNYEAQ. V lost 8 bases and J 4 bases, leaving 17 bases between the germline ends. The CDR3 has 14 residues. CDR3 bases: TGTGCCAGCTCAAACCTGGGGGGAATCTATGGCTACACCTTC. Translated: CASSNLGGIYGYTF.

The chain employs TRBV11-3 and TRBJ2-1, with 7 nucleotides matching TRBD2. Germline-derived CDR1 and CDR2 are SGHNT and YENEEA. The CDR3 has 15 amino acids. The V gene end was trimmed by 5 bases and the J gene end by 12 bases; junction bases not matched to a gene: 16. The CDR3 DNA sequence: TGTGCCAGCAGCCAACGTATCGGGGGAGGGATGGTGCAGTTCTTC. It translates to CASSQRIGGGMVQFF.

V and J are TRBV9 and TRBJ2-7; D is perhaps TRBD2 (6 bases). Germline V lookup: CDR1 SGDLS, CDR2 YYNGEE. The CDR3 has 13 amino acids. V shed 4 bases and J shed 0 bases, with 8 bases lying between them. CDR3 sequence: CASSLTSSYEQYF. The CDR3 DNA reads as TGTGCCAGCAGCCTGACTAGCTCCTACGAGCAGTACTTC. The full variable domain, its missing parts supplied by reference TRBV9 and TRBJ2-7, is DSGVTQTPKHLITATGQRVTLRCSPRSGDLSVYWYQQSLDQGLQFLIQYYNGEERAKGNILERFSAQQFPDLHSELNLSSLELGDSALYFCASSLTSSYEQYFGPGTRLTVT.

The chain employs TRBV28 and TRBJ1-1; 12 nucleotides align to TRBD1. Germline CDR1 reads MDHEN; CDR2 reads SYDVKM. The J segment lost 1 base and the V segment lost 5 bases, leaving 11 bases of the junction unmatched. The CDR3 sequence is 18 residues long. The chain's CDR3 is CASSGDRGQRDRNTEAFF. The CDR3 region has the DNA TGTGCCAGCAGTGGGGACAGGGGGCAACGAGATAGGAACACTGAAGCTTTCTTT.

J is TRBJ2-1 and V is TRBV9; 7 bases match TRBD2. V was pared by 3 bases and J by 5 bases, with 8 bases of the junction left unmatched. The CDR3 contains 15 residues. Germline CDR1 reads SGDLS; CDR2 reads YYNGEE. The CDR3 loop is CASSGQYGTNNEQFF. The DNA of the CDR3 is TGTGCCAGCAGCGGCCAATACGGGACTAACAATGAGCAGTTCTTC.

This chain joins TRBV19 and TRBJ2-5; 11 positions match TRBD1. Germline CDR1 LNHDA, CDR2 SQIVND (reference sequence). This CDR3 is built from 16 residues. J lost 0 bases, V lost 4 bases, and 4 bases had no gene match. For the CDR3, the DNA is TGTGCCAGTAGTACAAGGGACAGGGGGTACCAAGAGACCCAGTACTTC. Translation gives CASSTRDRGYQETQYF.

The J gene is TRBJ2-7, the V gene TRBV27; TRBD1 agrees at 8 bases. Germline V gene data show CDR1 as MNHEY and CDR2 as SMNVEV (reference sequence). Trimming removed 1 base from V and 3 bases from J; junction bases left unmatched: 5. This CDR3 spans 15 amino acids. CDR3 amino acids: CASSLYATGVYEQYF. The CDR3 nucleotides read TGTGCCAGCAGTTTATATGCGACAGGGGTCTACGAGCAGTACTTC.

The rearrangement joins TRBV7-9 to TRBJ1-4; D is perhaps TRBD1 (6 bases). The CDR3 contains 19 residues. V lost 0 bases to trimming and J lost 8 bases, with 25 bases between them. Looked up from germline, CDR1 is SEHNR and CDR2 is FQNEAQ (reference sequence). CDR3 amino acids: CASSLARISGGAVIEKLFF. The CDR3 DNA reads as TGTGCCAGCAGCTTAGCTCGCATATCGGGGGGCGCGGTGATCGAAAAACTGTTTTTT. The full variable domain, in which reference TRBV7-9 and TRBJ1-4 provide the parts outside the CDR3, is DTGVSQNPRHKITKRGQNVTFRCDPISEHNRLYWYRQTLGQGPEFLTYFQNEAQLEKSRLLSDRFSAERPKGSFSTLEIQRTEQGDSAMYLCASSLARISGGAVIEKLFFGSGTQLSVL.

The V and J genes are TRBV4-1 and TRBJ1-5; no firm D call. The V end was cut by 2 bases, the J end by 2 bases, with 7 bases between. The CDR3 is 14 residues long. CDR1 and CDR2 from the germline V gene are MGHRA and YSYEKL. CDR3 protein: CASSQYQGNQPQHF. CDR3 bases: TGCGCCAGCAGCCAATATCAGGGCAATCAGCCCCAGCATTTT.

The rearrangement joins TRBV7-9 to TRBJ1-2, with TRBD1 matching over 11 bases. Germline V gene lookup returns CDR1 SEHNR and CDR2 FQNEAQ (reference sequence). This CDR3 spans 16 amino acids. V lost 6 bases to trimming and J lost 4 bases; unmatched junction nucleotides: 10. CDR3 bases: TGTGCCAGCAGAATGGGACAGGGGGAGGCTGGCTATGGCTACACCTTC. This gives the protein CASRMGQGEAGYGYTF.

The rearrangement links TRBV5-6 to TRBJ2-7; D not certain. Germline V lookup: CDR1 SGHDT, CDR2 YYEEEE. The V and J ends lost 6 bases and 0 bases respectively, with 16 bases between them. This CDR3 is 15 amino acids long. The CDR3 coding sequence is TGTGCCAGCACCCTGCCCGTTTCTACCTCCTACGAGCAGTACTTC. Its protein is CASTLPVSTSYEQYF.

This sequence joins TRBV5-4 and TRBJ2-7; D gene unclear. Trimming pared 4 bases from V and 7 bases from J, leaving 9 bases between. Germline lookup yields CDR1 SGHNT and CDR2 YYREEE (reference sequence). This CDR3 is 11 amino acids long. CDR3 DNA: TGTGCCAGCAGCCAAGGAGCGGAGCAGTACTTC. Residues: CASSQGAEQYF.

The chain couples TRBV13 to TRBJ1-4, with D perhaps matching TRBD1 (5 bases). V dropped 4 bases and J dropped 8 bases, with 20 bases sitting between them. Germline V CDR1 and CDR2: PRHDT, FYEKMQ (reference sequence). The CDR3 consists of 16 residues. The CDR3 sequence is CASSWREHRLGEKLFF. As DNA, the CDR3 is TGTGCCAGCAGCTGGAGGGAGCACAGGTTGGGGGAAAAACTGTTTTTT.

This chain uses TRBV27 with TRBJ2-7; 7 nucleotides line up with TRBD2. Germline V gene sequence: CDR1 MNHEY, CDR2 SMNVEV (reference sequence). J lost 3 bases, V lost 4 bases, and 6 bases had no gene match. CDR3 length equals 14 residues. CDR3: CASSSGLVFYEQYF. Here the CDR3 DNA reads TGTGCCAGCAGTTCAGGACTAGTTTTCTACGAGCAGTACTTC.

The chain carries TRBV7-3 and TRBJ1-1; D is perhaps TRBD1 (6 bases). CDR3 size: 13 residues. Trimming left V 5 bases short and J 6 bases short, with 13 bases between. Germline loops: CDR1 SGHTA, CDR2 FQGTGA. CDR3 DNA: TGTGCCAGCAGCGATACAGACAGGTCTGAAGCTTTCTTT. Translation: CASSDTDRSEAFF.

This sequence joins TRBV27 and TRBJ2-1, with 9 bases matching TRBD2. CDR3 size: 15 residues. Per the germline V gene, CDR1 is MNHEY and CDR2 is SMNVEV (reference sequence). The V segment lost 6 bases and the J segment 8 bases; nucleotides outside the gene matches: 11. CDR3 bases: TGTGCCAGCAGAGGGGTTAGCGGGAGTATCGATGAGCAGTTCTTC. Its protein is CASRGVSGSIDEQFF.

V gene TRBV27 combines with J gene TRBJ1-1; no clear D gene. This CDR3 spans 14 amino acids. V was clipped by 5 bases and J by 1 base, with 11 bases between them. Germline V gene lookup returns CDR1 MNHEY and CDR2 SMNVEV (reference sequence). CDR3 nucleotide sequence: TGTGCCAGCAGTCCTCGTAGTACGAACACTGAAGCTTTCTTT. It specifies CASSPRSTNTEAFF.